This T cell receptor (beta chain) originates from a study of T cell responses to AZD1222 COVID-19 vaccine. Clones were read by immunoSEQ multiplex PCR, and TCRdb kept only the in-frame ones, dropping some. This table holds 140,000 to 150,000 clones, approximately 88% found once. Study-wide points: Spike was spanned by vaccine-associated CD4 TCRs, with dominance at 160-218 and 743-854.

Regarding this clone: The antigen is not known. Its ends do not fully match the called genes, so a read error is possible.

The V gene's germline CDR1 is LNHDA and CDR2 SQIVND (reference sequence). This CDR3 comprises 12 residues. The chain carries TRBV19 and TRBJ1-2; 7 positions match TRBD1. The specimen comprised peripheral blood, sampled on day 0 of AZD1222 vaccination. This clonotype was sampled from an adult in good health. The CDR3 coding sequence is TGTGCCAGTAGTATTACAGGGGTTGAAATCCGCTTC. Translating gives CASSITGVEIRF. Full variable domain (missing parts from reference TRBV19 and TRBJ1-2): DGGITQSPKYLFRKEGQNVTLSCEQNLNHDAMYWYRQDPGQGLRLIYYSQIVNDFQKGDIAEGYSVSREKKESFPLTVTSAQKNPTAFYLCASSITGVEIRFGSGTRLTVV.